This TCR beta chain was observed in a study of T cell repertoires in cytomegalovirus infection. Study information: Indications of both CMV infection and matching HLA type were provided by public TCR beta signatures.

TCRdb reprocessed the reads with MiXCR, giving one entry per CDR3 protein. Among around 430,000 distinct CDR3 sequences listed, more than 40% were seen once. Germline CDR1 and CDR2: DFQATT and SNEGSKA (reference sequence). Trimming stripped 7 bases from V and 6 bases from J, with 21 bases between. The CDR3 covers 14 residues. Study results and caveats: The response measured ex vivo was dominated by TCR beta clonotypes (HLA-C-restricted and CMV-specific).

This clonotype was counted once. Its antigen is still unknown. The genes are TRBV20-1 and TRBJ1-2; a weak D match, TRBD1 (6 bases). The sample in question was cultured PBMCs, obtained from culture after CMV antigen stimulation. The receptor comes from a human donor in good health (CMV status not recorded). Some clones in this sample may be carry-over from other donors' samples. The CDR3 loop reads CSVRGGGGIDGYTF. In nucleotides, the CDR3 is TGCAGTGTTCGAGGGGGAGGGGGAATTGATGGCTACACCTTC.